One and the same sample provided the 27 T cell receptor beta chains below, sequenced in a study of shared clonotypes between healthy human individuals. Sequencing was performed with immunoSEQ multiplex PCR; in TCRdb, only in-frame clones are kept and a portion is missing. Of about 490,000 clones listed, 75% to 85% are singletons. The sequenced sample consisted of PBMCs. The receptors stem from a woman aged 40 to 50 in good health. Some clones in this sample may be carry-over from other donors' samples.

The chain couples TRBV18 to TRBJ1-2, with 7 bases fitting TRBD1. This CDR3 has 14 amino acids. V gave up 0 bases and J gave up 4 bases; unmatched junction bases: 2. The V gene's germline CDR1 is KGHSH and CDR2 LQKENI. The CDR3 loop is CASSPPGTAYGYTF. CDR3 sequence (DNA): TGTGCCAGCTCACCACCAGGGACAGCCTATGGCTACACCTTC.

V and J are TRBV4-1 and TRBJ2-7; D tentatively reads TRBD1 or TRBD2 (5 bases each). Germline V gives CDR1 MGHRA, CDR2 YSYEKL. The ends were cut back, 3 bases at V and 10 bases at J, with 13 bases in the middle. This CDR3 has 12 residues. The CDR3 DNA is TGCGCCAGCAGCCACCTCGGGACCCTACAGTACTTC. Translating it yields CASSHLGTLQYF.

The V and J genes are TRBV28 and TRBJ2-1; unclear D gene. The CDR3 covers 13 residues. Between the trimmed V and J ends, which lost 4 bases and 7 bases, there was a span of 11 bases. Per germline, CDR1 MDHEN and CDR2 SYDVKM. CDR3 in amino acids: CASSSPDLNEQFF. Written as DNA, the CDR3 is TGTGCCAGCAGTTCGCCCGACCTAAATGAGCAGTTCTTC.

V is TRBV4-1 and J is TRBJ2-1; 7 positions agree with TRBD2. Germline lookup yields CDR1 MGHRA and CDR2 YSYEKL. This CDR3 contains 16 residues. V was clipped by 0 bases and J by 1 base; unmatched bases: 3. Here the CDR3 reads CASSQERGGSYNEQFF. In nucleotides, the CDR3 is TGCGCCAGCAGCCAAGAAAGGGGAGGGTCCTACAATGAGCAGTTCTTC.

The gene calls are TRBV11-2 and TRBJ2-1, with TRBD2 identical over 13 bases. Trimming took 6 bases from V and 8 from J; bases not matched to a gene: 7. This CDR3 comprises 15 residues. Germline-derived CDR1 and CDR2 are SGHAT and FQNNGV. The CDR3 coding sequence is TGTGCCAGCAGTACGCGGACTAGCGGGAGCGATGAGCAGTTCTTC. Translated, it gives CASSTRTSGSDEQFF.

This clone was counted between two and nine times. The chain is built from TRBV6-1 and TRBJ1-2; D call uncertain. This CDR3 contains 12 residues. Trimming left V 7 bases short and J 5 bases short, with 11 bases between. Germline-derived CDR1 and CDR2 are MNHNS and SASEGT. The CDR3 spells CASIQQLYGYTF. DNA of the CDR3: TGTGCCAGCATTCAGCAGCTTTATGGCTACACCTTC.

In this sample, this clone turned up many times. V is TRBV28 and J is TRBJ1-2; D remains unclear. The germline V and J ends were trimmed by 8 bases and 5 bases, with 15 bases remaining between them. The germline CDR1 and CDR2 sequences are MDHEN and SYDVKM. The CDR3 runs 13 residues. Here the CDR3 reads CASEGYQPYGYTF. The CDR3 coding sequence is TGTGCCAGCGAAGGGTACCAGCCTTATGGCTACACCTTC.

The chain joins TRBV15 to TRBJ2-7; 8 bases map to TRBD2. J gave up 3 bases and V 2 bases, and 12 bases lay outside the gene matches. From germline, CDR1 is LNHNV and CDR2 YYDKDF (reference sequence). The CDR3 loop spans 17 amino acids. The CDR3 loop is CATSRSVGTSGHYEQYF. The CDR3 DNA reads as TGTGCCACCAGCAGATCTGTAGGTACTAGCGGCCACTACGAGCAGTACTTC.

The sample holds one count of this clone. The gene calls are TRBV5-1 and TRBJ2-5; the D gene could be TRBD1 or TRBD2 (6 bases each). V was shortened by 4 bases and J by 2 bases, with 15 bases between the two germline ends. Germline values: CDR1 SGHRS, CDR2 YFSETQ. CDR3 length: 15 residues. CDR3 in amino acids: CASSPGAQGQETQYF. CDR3 DNA: TGCGCCAGCAGCCCGGGAGCACAGGGTCAAGAGACCCAGTACTTC.

The chain has TRBV11-2 and TRBJ2-7; TRBD2 matches 9 bases. CDR1 SGHAT and CDR2 FQNNGV come from the germline V gene. This CDR3 has 15 residues. The V segment lost 3 bases and the J segment 6 bases; nucleotides outside the gene matches: 9. Here the CDR3 DNA reads TGTGCCAGCAGCTTCTCTCCCCGCGGGAGGGGCGAGCAGTACTTC. It is translated as CASSFSPRGRGEQYF.

This clone appeared a few times. The V call is TRBV6-5, the J call TRBJ2-5, with D maybe TRBD1 (5 bases). The CDR3 spans 15 residues. The ends were cut back, 5 bases at V and 5 bases at J, with 18 bases in the middle. In germline, CDR1 is MNHEY, CDR2 SVGAGI. CDR3 DNA sequence: TGTGCCAGCAGTATTACTAATCAGGGTAGGGAGACCCAGTACTTC. Protein: CASSITNQGRETQYF.

This chain uses TRBV2 with TRBJ1-4; the D is unclear. The CDR3 covers 14 residues. The V end was cut by 5 bases, the J end by 1 base, with 8 bases between. Germline V gene sequence: CDR1 SNHLY, CDR2 FYNNEI. CDR3 nucleotide sequence: TGTGCCAGCAGTTTATTCAGAACTAATGAAAAACTGTTTTTT. It is translated as CASSLFRTNEKLFF.

The chain links TRBV6-6 to TRBJ1-5; D might be TRBD1 (5 bases). CDR3 length equals 12 residues. Trimming cost V 4 bases and J 9 bases, with 10 bases left between them. From germline, CDR1 is MNHNY and CDR2 SVGAGI (reference sequence). The CDR3 DNA sequence: TGTGCCAGCAGTTTGCAGGGAGGGCCCCAGCATTTT. Protein: CASSLQGGPQHF.

This clone has just a few counts. V usage is TRBV28 and J usage is TRBJ2-7; TRBD2 aligns across 9 bases. The CDR3 spans 17 residues. The V segment lost 5 bases and the J segment 2 bases; nucleotides outside the gene matches: 13. The germline V gene has CDR1 MDHEN and CDR2 SYDVKM. The CDR3, as DNA: TGTGCCAGCAGTCTACCGTTGGGGCGGGAGGGAGCCTACGAGCAGTACTTC. The encoded protein is CASSLPLGREGAYEQYF.

The gene calls are TRBV6-5 and TRBJ2-2; D possibly uses TRBD1 or TRBD2 (5 bases each). V lost 0 bases, J lost 6 bases, and 14 bases lay in between. Germline values: CDR1 MNHEY, CDR2 SVGAGI. This CDR3 spans 16 amino acids. CDR3 sequence reads: CASSYSPGPGAGELFF. CDR3 DNA: TGTGCCAGCAGTTACTCTCCGGGGCCCGGGGCCGGGGAGCTGTTTTTT.

The V and J genes are TRBV4-1 and TRBJ1-3; D unclear. The CDR3 runs to 14 residues. V lost 0 bases to trimming and J lost 4 bases, with 7 bases between them. The germline CDR1 and CDR2 sequences are MGHRA and YSYEKL. In nucleotides, the CDR3 is TGCGCCAGCAGCCAAGAGAACATCGGAAACACCATATATTTT. Its protein is CASSQENIGNTIYF.

The V gene is TRBV10-1, the J gene TRBJ2-2; no reliable D call. V gave up 5 bases and J gave up 0 bases, with 1 base separating them. CDR3 size: 12 residues. Germline CDR1 is WNHNN and CDR2 is SYGVQD (reference sequence). The CDR3 nucleotides are TGCGCCAGCAGTCCGAACACCGGGGAGCTGTTTTTT. Residues: CASSPNTGELFF.

In the case of this clone: A far larger clone differs by one base, so this is likely a read error. The chain recombines TRBV28 with TRBJ2-3; 9 bases align to TRBD2. The CDR3 loop spans 16 amino acids. Germline-derived CDR1 and CDR2 are MDHEN and SYDVKM. The CDR3 sequence: CACSTPAGGATDTQYF. The CDR3 DNA reads as TGTGCCTGCAGTACCCCAGCGGGAGGAGCAACAGATACGCAGTATTTT. The variable domain in full, completed from reference TRBV28 and TRBJ2-3, reads DVKVTQSSRYLVKRTGEKVFLECVQDMDHENMFWYRQDPGLGLRLIYFSYDVKMKEKGDIPEGYSVSREKKERFSLILESASTNQTSMYLCACSTPAGGATDTQYFGPGTRLTVL.

In its sample, this clone was seen a few times. This rearrangement joins TRBV5-6 to TRBJ2-7; D might be TRBD2 (7 bases). Germline CDR1 SGHDT, CDR2 YYEEEE. CDR3 length: 15 amino acids. V lost 0 bases, J lost 4 bases, and 14 bases lay in between. The CDR3 spells CASSLGPGGRYEQYF. The CDR3 nucleotides are TGTGCCAGCAGCTTGGGACCCGGGGGGCGTTACGAGCAGTACTTC.

The V gene is TRBV7-8, the J gene TRBJ2-2, with a weak D call TRBD1 (5 bases). Trimming removed 6 bases at V and 6 bases at J, with 14 bases between. Germline V gene data show CDR1 as SGHVS and CDR2 as FQNEAQ. This CDR3 comprises 14 residues. The CDR3 region is CASRQGEIAGELFF. The CDR3 DNA follows: TGTGCCAGCAGGCAAGGGGAAATTGCCGGGGAGCTGTTTTTT.

This clone turned up a few times. Written as DNA, the CDR3 is TGTGCCAGCAGCCGCCCCAGACAGGGGTTAGTTGAAAAACTGTTTTTT. Amino acids: CASSRPRQGLVEKLFF. The chain couples TRBV28 to TRBJ1-4; 8 bases agree with TRBD1. There are 16 residues in the CDR3. The trim removed 6 bases at V and 7 bases at J, leaving 13 bases unmatched. The germline gives CDR1 MDHEN, CDR2 SYDVKM.

This clone was observed many times. The rearrangement links TRBV6-1 to TRBJ2-5; 9 bases line up with TRBD2. The germline CDR1 and CDR2 sequences are MNHNS and SASEGT. The J segment lost 4 bases and the V segment lost 4 bases, leaving 4 bases of the junction unmatched. CDR3 length: 14 amino acids. The chain's CDR3 is CASSGAGGSETQYF. The CDR3 bases are TGTGCCAGCAGTGGAGCGGGAGGATCAGAGACCCAGTACTTC.

This chain uses TRBV9 with TRBJ1-2; perhaps TRBD1 as D (6 bases). Germline V gene sequence: CDR1 SGDLS, CDR2 YYNGEE. There are 14 residues in the CDR3. Trimming shortened V by 5 bases and J by 1 base, and 12 bases separated the two germline ends. CDR3 sequence (DNA): TGTGCCAGCAGGCAAGGACAGTTTAACTATGGCTACACCTTC. Protein: CASRQGQFNYGYTF.

The chain has TRBV7-7 and TRBJ2-3; D is possibly TRBD1 or TRBD2 (5 bases each). V was trimmed by 5 bases and J by 4 bases, leaving 16 bases between them. Germline CDR1 SSHAT, CDR2 FNYEAQ (reference sequence). CDR3 length: 15 residues. CDR3 in amino acids: CASSHRGRGSDTQYF. CDR3 bases: TGTGCCAGCAGCCACCGGGGCCGAGGATCAGATACGCAGTATTTT.

This clone was counted ten times or more. The V and J genes are TRBV5-4 and TRBJ1-2; D is perhaps TRBD1 (5 bases). Germline values: CDR1 SGHNT, CDR2 YYREEE (reference sequence). The CDR3 runs to 16 residues. V dropped 0 bases and J dropped 3 bases, with 15 bases sitting between them. This CDR3 is CASSLESEGSYYGYTF. CDR3 DNA: TGTGCCAGCAGCTTGGAGTCTGAGGGGTCTTACTATGGCTACACCTTC.

The table lists this clone with a count of one. J is TRBJ2-1 and V is TRBV6-5; TRBD2 is a possible D gene (5 bases). Germline loops: CDR1 MNHEY, CDR2 SVGAGI. The length of the CDR3 is 16 residues. V lost 2 bases, J lost 2 bases, and 13 bases lay in between. CDR3 amino acids: CASSYRRAEAYNEQFF. The DNA of the CDR3 is TGTGCCAGCAGTTACCGCCGTGCGGAGGCCTACAATGAGCAGTTCTTC.

As for this clone: Other DNA sequences in this specimen translate into the identical CDR3. The J gene is TRBJ2-1, the V gene TRBV5-1, with 10 bases that match TRBD2. Trimming took 0 bases from V and 1 from J; bases not matched to a gene: 4. CDR1 SGHRS and CDR2 YFSETQ come from the germline V gene. The CDR3 has 17 amino acids. The chain's CDR3 is CASSLEASGSSYNEQFF. CDR3 coding DNA: TGCGCCAGCAGCTTGGAGGCTAGCGGGAGTTCCTACAATGAGCAGTTCTTC.